These 28 T cell receptor beta chains were all obtained from the same sample, sequenced in a study of cytomegalovirus exposure and HLA in healthy donors. Sequencing was performed with immunoSEQ multiplex PCR; in TCRdb, only in-frame clones are kept and a portion is missing. Among 160,000 or so clones listed, almost 85% were seen once. Sequencing was done on a sample of PBMCs. The receptors originated from a man aged 30-40 years in good health and CMV-seropositive.

The gene calls are TRBV7-2 and TRBJ1-2, with D possibly TRBD1 on 5 matching bases. Looked up from germline, CDR1 is SGHTA and CDR2 is FQGNSA. The CDR3 has 16 amino acids. V was pared by 1 base and J by 7 bases, with 19 bases between. The CDR3 sequence: CASSLGPSGTSSGYTF. CDR3 DNA: TGTGCCAGCAGCTTAGGCCCCTCCGGGACTTCCAGTGGCTACACCTTC.

V and J are TRBV5-8 and TRBJ2-5; 7 nucleotides agree with TRBD2. With V trimmed by 6 bases and J by 4 bases, 12 bases remained unmatched. CDR1 is SGHTS and CDR2 is YDEGEE in the germline V gene. The CDR3 is 15 residues long. CDR3 protein: CASTYGGWGGETQYF. Written as DNA, the CDR3 is TGTGCCAGCACCTACGGAGGATGGGGGGGAGAGACCCAGTACTTC.

The chain couples TRBV7-5 to TRBJ2-7; the D segment call TRBD2 is taken from the table without a DNA check. TRBV7-5 is a pseudogene segment. The CDR3 runs to 17 residues. The CDR3 protein is CARSSPTSGRHLYEQYF. The CDR3 nucleotides are TGTGCCAGAAGCTCCCCTACTAGCGGGAGACACCTTTACGAGCAGTACTTC.

The chain recombines TRBV28 with TRBJ1-1; D is perhaps TRBD1 (6 bases). The V end lost 6 bases, the J end lost 1 base, and 15 bases lay between the germline ends. The CDR3 sequence is 15 residues long. Per germline, CDR1 MDHEN and CDR2 SYDVKM. The CDR3 here is CASSPTRGANTEAFF. The DNA for the CDR3 is TGTGCCAGCAGCCCCACCAGGGGAGCGAACACTGAAGCTTTCTTT. Full variable domain (missing parts from reference TRBV28 and TRBJ1-1): DVKVTQSSRYLVKRTGEKVFLECVQDMDHENMFWYRQDPGLGLRLIYFSYDVKMKEKGDIPEGYSVSREKKERFSLILESASTNQTSMYLCASSPTRGANTEAFFGQGTRLTVV.

This clone is a singleton in its sample. V and J are TRBV28 and TRBJ2-7, with TRBD1 identical over 8 bases. The CDR3 totals 13 residues. V gave up 3 bases and J gave up 10 bases; unmatched junction bases: 8. The germline gives CDR1 MDHEN, CDR2 SYDVKM. Written as DNA, the CDR3 is TGTGCCAGCAGTTTTCCGGGACAGGAAGGTCAGTACTTC. Translating it yields CASSFPGQEGQYF.

As for this clone: Other DNA sequences in this specimen translate into the identical CDR3. The chain couples TRBV7-2 to TRBJ2-3, with D possibly being TRBD1 (7 bases). Germline CDR1 reads SGHTA; CDR2 reads FQGNSA. The CDR3 runs to 15 residues. Trimming removed 1 base at V and 4 bases at J, with 12 bases between. CDR3 in DNA: TGTGCCAGCAGCTTAGGAGACAGGGAGGCAGATACGCAGTATTTT. Translated: CASSLGDREADTQYF.

CDR3 loop: CASSIGQIYEQYF. DNA of the CDR3: TGTGCCAGTAGTATTGGACAGATCTACGAGCAGTACTTC. The V and J genes are TRBV19 and TRBJ2-7, with D possibly TRBD1 on 6 matching bases. The CDR3 spans 13 residues. V was trimmed by 3 bases and J by 3 bases, leaving 9 bases between them. Germline assignment: CDR1 LNHDA and CDR2 SQIVND (reference sequence). Looking up the rest from reference TRBV19 and TRBJ2-7 gives the full variable domain: DGGITQSPKYLFRKEGQNVTLSCEQNLNHDAMYWYRQDPGQGLRLIYYSQIVNDFQKGDIAEGYSVSREKKESFPLTVTSAQKNPTAFYLCASSIGQIYEQYFGPGTRLTVT.

In the case of this clone: Additional DNA sequences in this sample encode the identical CDR3. The chain recombines TRBV6-6 with TRBJ1-1; no clear D. V gave up 6 bases and J gave up 1 base, with 6 bases separating them. CDR3 length equals 12 residues. Germline CDR1 MNHNY, CDR2 SVGAGI (reference sequence). CDR3 coding DNA: TGTGCCAGCAGCTCAGGGAACACTGAAGCTTTCTTT. It yields the protein CASSSGNTEAFF.

The CDR3 region has the DNA TGTGCCAGCTCACAGGGGATCATCATGGGAGCTTTCTTT. This sequence encodes CASSQGIIMGAFF. The gene calls are TRBV18 and TRBJ1-1; TRBD1 might be the D (5 bases). The V gene's germline CDR1 is KGHSH and CDR2 LQKENI. V was cut by 4 bases and J by 10 bases, with 16 bases left in between. The CDR3 sequence is 13 residues long.

This clone was detected a few times. The sample has other DNA sequences that encode this CDR3 too. This chain joins TRBV29-1 and TRBJ2-3; 9 bases map to TRBD2. The germline V gene has CDR1 SQVTM and CDR2 ANQGSEA. The CDR3 runs to 15 residues. Germline trimming cut 2 bases from V and 2 bases from J; bases unmatched to any gene: 5. As DNA, the CDR3 is TGCAGCGTTGAACCTTTAGCGGGGGCCACAGATACGCAGTATTTT. It is translated as CSVEPLAGATDTQYF.

V and J are TRBV6-5 and TRBJ1-1, with TRBD1 matching over 11 bases. V lost 5 bases and J lost 4; bases outside the gene matches: 6. Per germline, CDR1 MNHEY and CDR2 SVGAGI. The CDR3 is made up of 15 amino acids. CDR3 loop: CASSRTGGLSTEAFF. CDR3 in DNA: TGTGCCAGCAGTCGGACAGGGGGCTTGTCCACTGAAGCTTTCTTT.

CDR3 sequence: CASSKPTSGGAYEQFF. The DNA of the CDR3 is TGTGCCAGCAGCAAACCGACTAGCGGGGGGGCCTATGAGCAGTTCTTC. This chain joins TRBV13 and TRBJ2-1; 14 nucleotides agree with TRBD2. The CDR3 covers 16 residues. Germline V lookup: CDR1 PRHDT, CDR2 FYEKMQ (reference sequence). V gave up 5 bases and J gave up 8 bases; unmatched junction bases: 8.

This clone has only a few counts. The gene calls are TRBV2 and TRBJ1-2; D might be TRBD1 (6 bases). The germline V and J ends were trimmed by 3 bases and 2 bases, with 10 bases remaining between them. Per germline, CDR1 SNHLY and CDR2 FYNNEI. The CDR3 consists of 14 residues. The DNA for the CDR3 is TGTGCCAGCAGTGAGGACAGCTTAAACTATGGCTACACCTTC. Translation gives CASSEDSLNYGYTF. The full variable domain, its missing parts supplied by reference TRBV2 and TRBJ1-2, is EPEVTQTPSHQVTQMGQEVILRCVPISNHLYFYWYRQILGQKVEFLVSFYNNEISEKSEIFDDQFSVERPDGSNFTLKIRSTKLEDSAMYFCASSEDSLNYGYTFGSGTRLTVV.

The rearrangement uses TRBV2 and TRBJ2-3; 9 bases line up with TRBD1. J lost 2 bases, V lost 7 bases, and 4 bases had no gene match. Germline CDR1 SNHLY, CDR2 FYNNEI. The length of the CDR3 is 14 residues. CDR3 in amino acids: CASKGQGLTDTQYF. The CDR3 DNA reads as TGTGCCAGCAAGGGACAGGGCCTCACAGATACGCAGTATTTT.

The CDR3 nucleotides are TGTGCCAGCTCACCACCGCTTGGACTAGCGAATGAGCAGTTCTTC. This encodes CASSPPLGLANEQFF. This rearrangement joins TRBV18 to TRBJ2-1, with TRBD2 matching over 9 bases. The CDR3 totals 15 residues. The ends lost 0 bases at V and 7 bases at J; junction bases unmatched: 4. CDR1 KGHSH and CDR2 LQKENI come from the germline V gene.

The chain carries TRBV5-1 and TRBJ1-2; 7 nucleotides agree with TRBD1. CDR1 SGHRS and CDR2 YFSETQ come from the germline V gene. The CDR3 is made up of 13 amino acids. J lost 7 bases, V lost 0 bases, and 3 bases had no gene match. CDR3 in amino acids: CASSLEAGGGYTF. DNA of the CDR3: TGCGCCAGCAGCTTGGAGGCAGGGGGTGGCTACACCTTC.

The V gene is TRBV6-5, the J gene TRBJ1-2, with 9 bases lining up with TRBD1. Germline CDR1 reads MNHEY; CDR2 reads SVGAGI. This CDR3 contains 15 residues. Trimming at V came to 5 bases and at J to 7 bases, leaving 11 bases not matched to a gene. CDR3 sequence reads: CASSPAGQGLFGYTF. DNA of the CDR3: TGTGCCAGCAGTCCCGCGGGACAGGGCCTTTTTGGCTACACCTTC.

V and J are TRBV10-3 and TRBJ1-6; a possible D gene is TRBD1 (5 bases). Trimming shortened V by 10 bases and J by 7 bases, and 17 bases separated the two germline ends. The CDR3 covers 14 residues. CDR1 is ENHRY, CDR2 SYGVKD, per germline. CDR3 nucleotide sequence: TGTGCCACCACCGGGTCAGGGCAAAATTCACCCCTCCACTTT. This codes for CATTGSGQNSPLHF.

The CDR3 protein is CASSAVDTGELFF. CDR3 bases: TGTGCCAGCTCCGCAGTGGACACCGGGGAGCTGTTTTTT. This chain connects TRBV7-6 to TRBJ2-2; no clear D. The germline V and J ends were trimmed by 8 bases and 3 bases, with 10 bases remaining between them. Germline-derived CDR1 and CDR2 are SGHVS and FNYEAQ. The CDR3 covers 13 residues.

This chain connects TRBV28 to TRBJ1-1; the D gene is possibly TRBD1 (6 bases). The CDR3 covers 15 residues. Germline CDR1 reads MDHEN; CDR2 reads SYDVKM. The germline V and J ends were trimmed by 3 bases and 1 base, with 12 bases remaining between them. CDR3 DNA: TGTGCCAGCAGTTTCCCCTGGACAGAGAACACTGAAGCTTTCTTT. This translates into CASSFPWTENTEAFF. The whole variable domain, remainder taken from reference TRBV28 and TRBJ1-1, is DVKVTQSSRYLVKRTGEKVFLECVQDMDHENMFWYRQDPGLGLRLIYFSYDVKMKEKGDIPEGYSVSREKKERFSLILESASTNQTSMYLCASSFPWTENTEAFFGQGTRLTVV.

The chain joins TRBV11-2 to TRBJ2-7; 7 nucleotides align to TRBD2. There are 15 residues in the CDR3. Germline assignment: CDR1 SGHAT and CDR2 FQNNGV. V lost 3 bases and J lost 6; bases outside the gene matches: 11. CDR3 coding DNA: TGTGCCAGCAGCTTTCGCTCCGGACTAGTTGGCGAGCAGTACTTC. Its protein product is CASSFRSGLVGEQYF.

The chain employs TRBV5-4 and TRBJ2-1; D is possibly TRBD1 (5 bases). In germline, CDR1 is SGHNT, CDR2 YYREEE (reference sequence). The CDR3 loop spans 13 amino acids. Between the trimmed V and J ends, which lost 4 bases and 9 bases, there was a span of 14 bases. The CDR3 region has the DNA TGTGCCAGCAGCGGGGCCGGATTTGTTGAGCAGTTCTTC. This gives the protein CASSGAGFVEQFF.

This rearrangement joins TRBV5-1 to TRBJ2-3; D possibly corresponds to TRBD2 (5 bases). This CDR3 is 14 amino acids long. Germline CDR1 is SGHRS and CDR2 is YFSETQ. The V end was cut by 0 bases, the J end by 6 bases, with 11 bases between. The CDR3 reads CASSLGLAVDTQYF. In DNA form, the CDR3 reads TGCGCCAGCAGCTTGGGTCTAGCTGTGGATACGCAGTATTTT.

The rearrangement links TRBV30 to TRBJ2-7, with 11 bases fitting TRBD2. The CDR3 length is 15 residues. The ends lost 0 bases at V and 3 bases at J; junction bases unmatched: 4. CDR1 is GTSNPN, CDR2 SVGIG, per germline (reference sequence). The CDR3 region is CAWSVSSGGFYEQYF. DNA of the CDR3: TGTGCCTGGAGTGTGTCTAGCGGGGGGTTCTACGAGCAGTACTTC.

The chain is built from TRBV4-1 and TRBJ2-4; 9 positions match TRBD2. Looked up from germline, CDR1 is MGHRA and CDR2 is YSYEKL. The CDR3 runs 18 residues. V was clipped by 1 base and J by 7 bases; unmatched bases: 14. CDR3 coding DNA: TGCGCCAGCAGCCAAGCCATCCCCAAGGGCGGGAGGGTTAACATTCAGTACTTC. Translated, it gives CASSQAIPKGGRVNIQYF.

This chain links TRBV5-4 with TRBJ2-3; D may be TRBD1 (6 bases). V was trimmed by 4 bases and J by 0 bases, leaving 12 bases between them. CDR3 length equals 15 residues. Germline CDR1 reads SGHNT; CDR2 reads YYREEE (reference sequence). Here the CDR3 DNA reads TGTGCCAGCAGCCCTGGACAGTCTAGCACAGATACGCAGTATTTT. Its translation: CASSPGQSSTDTQYF.

The count of this clone is one. The chain couples TRBV12-2 to TRBJ1-1. TRBV12-2 is a documented pseudogene. There are 15 residues in the CDR3. The DNA for the CDR3 is TGTGCAAGTCGCTTAACCCCCGGAGGGGACACTGAAGCTTTCTTT. As protein: CASRLTPGGDTEAFF.

This sequence joins TRBV7-6 and TRBJ2-3, with 10 bases lining up with TRBD2. The V gene's germline CDR1 is SGHVS and CDR2 FNYEAQ. The CDR3 length is 16 residues. The V segment lost 0 bases and the J segment 2 bases; nucleotides outside the gene matches: 2. CDR3 amino acids: CASSLALAGATDTQYF. Here the CDR3 DNA reads TGTGCCAGCAGCTTAGCTCTAGCGGGGGCCACAGATACGCAGTATTTT.